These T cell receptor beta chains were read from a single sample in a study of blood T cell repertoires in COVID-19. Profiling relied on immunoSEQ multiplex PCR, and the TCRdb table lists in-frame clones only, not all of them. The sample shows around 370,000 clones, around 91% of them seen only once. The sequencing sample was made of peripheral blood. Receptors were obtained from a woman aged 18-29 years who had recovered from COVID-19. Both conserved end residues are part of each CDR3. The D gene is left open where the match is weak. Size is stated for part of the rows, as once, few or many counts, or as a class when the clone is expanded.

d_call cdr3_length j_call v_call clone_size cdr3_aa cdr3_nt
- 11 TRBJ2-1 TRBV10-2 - CASMRENEQFF TGCGCCAGCATGAGGGAAAATGAGCAGTTCTTC
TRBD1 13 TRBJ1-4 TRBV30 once CAWNGRGDEKLFF TGTGCCTGGAACGGCAGGGGGGATGAAAAACTGTTTTTT
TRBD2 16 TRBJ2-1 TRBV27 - CASSSGLAGVYNEQFF TGTGCCAGCAGTTCGGGACTAGCGGGAGTATACAATGAGCAGTTCTTC
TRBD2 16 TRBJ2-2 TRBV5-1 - CASSGLTSSNTGELFF TGCGCCAGCAGCGGTCTGACTAGCTCTAACACCGGGGAGCTGTTTTTT
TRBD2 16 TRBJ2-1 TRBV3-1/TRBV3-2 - CASSLGASGTLNEQFF TGTGCCAGCAGCCTTGGGGCTAGCGGGACCCTCAATGAGCAGTTCTTC
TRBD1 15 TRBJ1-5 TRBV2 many CASRIGTGYNQPQHF TGTGCCAGCAGGATCGGGACAGGGTATAATCAGCCCCAGCATTTT
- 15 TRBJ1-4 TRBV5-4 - CASSLGVATNEKLFF TGTGCCAGCAGCTTGGGCGTTGCAACTAATGAAAAACTGTTTTTT
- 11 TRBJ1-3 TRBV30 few CGQGSGNTIYF TGTGGCCAGGGCTCTGGAAACACCATATATTTT
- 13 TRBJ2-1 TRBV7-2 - CASSLVASGALFF -
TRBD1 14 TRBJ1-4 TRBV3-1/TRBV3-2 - CASRGQGRGEKLFF TGTGCCAGCAGGGGACAGGGAAGAGGCGAAAAACTGTTTTTT
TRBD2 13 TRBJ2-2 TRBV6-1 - CAVRGRGTGELFF TGTGCCGTCAGAGGGAGGGGAACCGGGGAGCTGTTTTTT
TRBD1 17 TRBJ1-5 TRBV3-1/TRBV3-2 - CATDTGRTGAKRQPQHF TGTGCCACCGATACGGGGCGGACAGGGGCGAAGAGGCAGCCCCAGCATTTT
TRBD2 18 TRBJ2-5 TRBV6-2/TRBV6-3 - CASSYYSSGLAGQETQYF TGTGCCAGCAGTTACTATTCATCGGGACTAGCGGGGCAAGAGACCCAGTACTTC
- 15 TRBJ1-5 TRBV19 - CASSIGQGGNQPQHF TGTGCCAGTAGTATTGGTCAGGGCGGCAATCAGCCCCAGCATTTT
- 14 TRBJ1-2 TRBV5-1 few CATRPELAPNGYTF TGCGCCACCCGCCCAGAGTTAGCTCCCAATGGCTACACCTTC
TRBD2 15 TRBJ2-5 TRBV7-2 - CASSHPTSGQETQYF TGTGCCAGCAGCCACCCAACTAGCGGCCAAGAGACCCAGTACTTC
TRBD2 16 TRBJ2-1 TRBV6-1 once CASSEVWTSGFNEQFF TGTGCCAGCAGTGAAGTCTGGACTAGCGGGTTCAATGAGCAGTTCTTC
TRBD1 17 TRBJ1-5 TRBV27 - CASSKNVGTGGNQPQHF TGTGCCAGCAGCAAAAATGTTGGGACAGGGGGGAATCAGCCCCAGCATTTT
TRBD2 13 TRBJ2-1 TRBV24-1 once CATSSGLDNEQFF TGTGCCACCTCTAGCGGACTAGACAATGAGCAGTTCTTC
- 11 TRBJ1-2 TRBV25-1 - CASSVGAGYTF TGTGCCAGCAGTGTGGGGGCTGGCTACACCTTC
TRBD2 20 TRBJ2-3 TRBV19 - CASSIDRTSGRIFGTDTQYF TGTGCCAGTAGTATAGATAGGACTAGCGGGAGGATTTTCGGCACAGATACGCAGTATTTT
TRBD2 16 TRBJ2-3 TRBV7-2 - CASSLALAGTTDTQYF TGTGCCAGCAGCTTAGCACTAGCGGGAACCACAGATACGCAGTATTTT
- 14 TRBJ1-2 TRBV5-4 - CASSMGSNYYGYTF TGTGCCAGCAGCATGGGGTCGAACTACTATGGCTACACCTTC
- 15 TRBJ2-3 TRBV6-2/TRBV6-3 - CASTPRGIYTDTQYF TGTGCCAGCACCCCCAGGGGTATTTACACAGATACGCAGTATTTT
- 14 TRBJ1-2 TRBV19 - CASSLTARRNPLSF TGTGCCAGTAGTCTTACTGCCCGGAGGAACCCCTTGTCTTTC
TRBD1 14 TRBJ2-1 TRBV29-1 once CSVEGQSARNEQFF TGCAGCGTTGAGGGACAGTCGGCCCGCAATGAGCAGTTCTTC
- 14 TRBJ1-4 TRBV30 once CAWSTGPEAVKLFF TGTGCCTGGAGTACTGGTCCCGAAGCGGTAAAACTGTTTTTT
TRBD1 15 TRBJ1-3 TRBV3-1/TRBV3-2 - CASSSNRGRIDTIYF TGTGCCAGCAGCTCAAACAGGGGAAGGATAGACACCATATATTTT
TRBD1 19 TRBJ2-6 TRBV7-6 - CASSPTPGTVSSGANVLTF TGTGCCAGCAGCCCTACCCCCGGGACAGTCAGCTCTGGGGCCAACGTCCTGACTTTC
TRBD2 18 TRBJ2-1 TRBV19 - CASSIGKFGGAGYNEQFF TGTGCCAGTAGTATAGGTAAATTCGGCGGAGCGGGGTACAATGAGCAGTTCTTC
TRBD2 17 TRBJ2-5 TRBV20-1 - CSASGTSGRLAQETQYF TGCAGTGCTAGTGGGACTAGCGGGAGGTTGGCGCAAGAGACCCAGTACTTC
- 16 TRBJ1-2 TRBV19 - CASSRGVWDGNYGYTF TGTGCCAGTAGTAGGGGGGTGTGGGACGGGAACTATGGCTACACCTTC
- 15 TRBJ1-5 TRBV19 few CASSTHQGSNQPQHF TGTGCCAGTAGTACGCACCAGGGAAGCAATCAGCCCCAGCATTTT
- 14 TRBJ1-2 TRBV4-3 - CASSQGTGNYGYTF TGCGCCAGCAGCCAAGGCACAGGAAACTATGGCTACACCTTC
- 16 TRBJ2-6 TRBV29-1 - CSVADSPNSGANVLTF TGCAGCGTTGCGGACAGTCCAAACTCTGGGGCCAACGTCCTGACTTTC
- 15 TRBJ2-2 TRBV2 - CASSGPRGDPGELFF TGTGCCAGCAGTGGTCCCAGGGGAGATCCCGGGGAGCTGTTTTTT
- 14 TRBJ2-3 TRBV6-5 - CASSSGARTDTQYF TGTGCCAGCAGCTCAGGGGCCCGCACAGATACGCAGTATTTT
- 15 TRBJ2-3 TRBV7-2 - CASSLYPGLTDTQYF TGTGCCAGCAGCTTATACCCGGGACTCACAGATACGCAGTATTTT
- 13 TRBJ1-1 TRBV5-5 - CASSSLRGGNAFF TGTGCCAGCAGCTCCCTCCGGGGTGGGAACGCTTTCTTT
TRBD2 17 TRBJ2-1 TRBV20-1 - CSASQLAGGRTYNEQFF TGCAGTGCTAGTCAACTAGCGGGAGGAAGGACCTACAATGAGCAGTTCTTC
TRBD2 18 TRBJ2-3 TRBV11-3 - CASSLGGFTSGGTDTQYF TGTGCCAGCAGCTTAGGTGGCTTTACTAGCGGCGGCACAGATACGCAGTATTTT
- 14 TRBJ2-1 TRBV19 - CASSRQEGLNEQFF TGTGCCAGTAGTCGGCAGGAGGGCCTTAATGAGCAGTTCTTC
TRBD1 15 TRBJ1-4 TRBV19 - CASSGWTGPNEKLFF TGTGCCAGTAGTGGATGGACAGGGCCTAATGAAAAACTGTTTTTT
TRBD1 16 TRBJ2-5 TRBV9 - CASSPATGGLLETQYF TGTGCCAGCAGCCCCGCCACAGGGGGCTTATTGGAGACCCAGTACTTC
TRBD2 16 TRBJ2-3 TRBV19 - CATTYPGSGRRDTQYF TGTGCCACCACCTACCCGGGTAGCGGGAGACGGGATACGCAGTATTTT
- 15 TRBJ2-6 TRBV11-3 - CASSPDSSGANVLTF TGTGCCAGCAGCCCAGACAGCTCTGGGGCCAACGTCCTGACTTTC
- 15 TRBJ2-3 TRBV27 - CASSLGLASTDTQYF TGTGCCAGCAGTTTAGGTCTAGCGAGCACAGATACGCAGTATTTT
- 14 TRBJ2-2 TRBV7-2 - CASSPNSNTGELFF TGTGCCAGCAGCCCGAACTCGAACACCGGGGAGCTGTTTTTT
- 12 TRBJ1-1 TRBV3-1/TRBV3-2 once CASTHGTHEAFF TGTGCCAGTACCCACGGGACACACGAAGCTTTCTTT
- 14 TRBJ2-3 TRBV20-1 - CSASRGSFTDTQYF TGCAGTGCTAGTCGCGGGTCATTCACAGATACGCAGTATTTT
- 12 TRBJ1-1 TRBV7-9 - CASSKQPTEAFF TGTGCCAGCAGTAAACAACCCACTGAAGCTTTCTTT
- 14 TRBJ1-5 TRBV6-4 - CASSGEFGNQPQHF TGTGCCAGCAGTGGCGAGTTCGGCAATCAGCCCCAGCATTTT